A single sample is the source of the 25 T cell receptor beta chains below, sequenced in a study of blood T cell repertoires in COVID-19. Method: immunoSEQ multiplex PCR; TCRdb's copy keeps in-frame clones and lacks some. This sample has over 300,000 clones, with about 89% found just once. Sequenced sample: peripheral blood. The receptor source for this set is a man aged 18 to 30 who had recovered from COVID-19.

CDR3 bases: TGTGCCAGCAGTTACCGCGGGGGTTCGGACACCGGGGAGCTGTTTTTT. Amino acid sequence: CASSYRGGSDTGELFF. The rearrangement joins TRBV6-5 to TRBJ2-2; TRBD2 matches 7 bases. This CDR3 region has 16 residues. V was pared by 2 bases and J by 3 bases, with 6 bases of the junction left unmatched. Germline V gives CDR1 MNHEY, CDR2 SVGAGI.

CDR3 in amino acids: CASSKARTGELFF. CDR3 nucleotide sequence: TGTGCCAGCAGCAAAGCGAGAACCGGGGAGCTGTTTTTT. The chain links TRBV21-1 to TRBJ2-2; the table gives TRBD2 as D, unverified against the DNA. TRBV21-1 is shown as a pseudogene. The CDR3 runs 13 residues.

V usage is TRBV10-1 and J usage is TRBJ2-2; D is perhaps TRBD2 (6 bases). The germline V gene has CDR1 WNHNN and CDR2 SYGVQD (reference sequence). Trimming removed 6 bases from V and 1 base from J, with 9 bases in between. This CDR3 is built from 14 residues. The CDR3 coding sequence is TGCGCCAGCAGCTTGGGGGGGAACACCGGGGAGCTGTTTTTT. The encoded protein is CASSLGGNTGELFF.

This clone has more than one count but fewer than ten. The gene calls are TRBV5-4 and TRBJ2-1, with 8 bases aligning to TRBD2. The CDR3 covers 15 residues. Germline V CDR1 and CDR2: SGHNT, YYREEE (reference sequence). Trimming cost V 4 bases and J 8 bases; bases outside gene matches: 11. CDR3 sequence: CASSPGGPVSDEQFF. In nucleotides, the CDR3 is TGTGCCAGCAGCCCGGGGGGGCCAGTTTCGGATGAGCAGTTCTTC.

In its sample, this clone was seen once. The chain recombines TRBV24-1 with TRBJ2-5, with D uncertain. Germline V gene lookup returns CDR1 KGHDR and CDR2 SFDVKD. The germline V and J ends were trimmed by 4 bases and 0 bases, with 5 bases remaining between them. The CDR3 runs to 13 residues. The CDR3 protein is CATSDGDQETQYF. CDR3 bases: TGTGCCACCAGTGACGGTGACCAAGAGACCCAGTACTTC.

The J gene is TRBJ1-1, the V gene TRBV6-1; the D is unclear. The CDR3 sequence is 16 residues long. Trimming took off 4 bases at V and 0 bases at J, with 15 bases between the two ends. Germline lookup yields CDR1 MNHNS and CDR2 SASEGT. As DNA, the CDR3 is TGTGCCAGCAGTGTAGGTTCGGGGTCTCTGAACACTGAAGCTTTCTTT. Residues: CASSVGSGSLNTEAFF.

The V gene is TRBV2, the J gene TRBJ2-3; 11 positions match TRBD2. Germline V CDR1 and CDR2: SNHLY, FYNNEI. J lost 6 bases, V lost 3 bases, and 8 bases had no gene match. This CDR3 has 16 residues. DNA of the CDR3: TGTGCCAGCAGTGATAATAGACTAGCGGGATGGGATACGCAGTATTTT. It encodes CASSDNRLAGWDTQYF.

The V call is TRBV6-5, the J call TRBJ1-6, with 8 bases matching TRBD1. The junction had 4 bases not matched to a gene; V was cut back by 4 bases and J by 11 bases. Germline CDR1 and CDR2: MNHEY and SVGAGI. CDR3 size: 13 residues. CDR3 in DNA: TGTGCCAGCAGTTCAGGACAGGGTGCACCCCTCCACTTT. Translated, it gives CASSSGQGAPLHF.

V and J are TRBV1 and TRBJ1-5; whether TRBD1, the table's D call, matches the DNA was not checked. TRBV1 is listed as a pseudogene. The CDR3 sequence is 13 residues long. DNA of the CDR3: TGCACCAGCTACAGGGATAGCAATCAGCCCCAGCATTTT. Translation gives CTSYRDSNQPQHF.

The chain joins TRBV19 to TRBJ1-5, with D unclear. The CDR3 totals 13 residues. CDR1 and CDR2 (germline): LNHDA, SQIVND (reference sequence). The V end was cut by 3 bases, the J end by 4 bases, with 7 bases between. CDR3 DNA: TGTGCCAGTAGTATTAGAGAGAATCAGCCCCAGCATTTT. Translating it yields CASSIRENQPQHF.

This rearrangement joins TRBV20-1 to TRBJ1-2, with D possibly being TRBD1 (5 bases). The ends were cut back, 6 bases at V and 5 bases at J, with 10 bases in the middle. The CDR3 is made up of 11 amino acids. Germline CDR1 is DFQATT and CDR2 is SNEGSKA (reference sequence). CDR3 sequence (DNA): TGCAGTGCCCACGACAGTTATGGCTACACCTTC. This sequence encodes CSAHDSYGYTF.

V and J are TRBV7-8 and TRBJ1-6; a weak D match, TRBD1 (5 bases). Trimming cost V 4 bases and J 12 bases, with 16 bases left between them. Germline V gene lookup returns CDR1 SGHVS and CDR2 FQNEAQ. This CDR3 comprises 14 residues. As DNA, the CDR3 is TGTGCCAGCAGCTGGGCAGGGTGGGGGGAACCCCTCCACTTT. Its protein product is CASSWAGWGEPLHF.

The V and J genes are TRBV3-1 (or the pseudogene TRBV3-2) and TRBJ2-3; D is undetermined. Germline V gene data show CDR1 as LGHDT and CDR2 as YNNKEL (reference sequence). The CDR3 has 12 amino acids. Trimming removed 1 base at V and 13 bases at J, with 12 bases between. CDR3 region: CASSQGTPLKYF. Written as DNA, the CDR3 is TGTGCCAGCAGCCAAGGTACACCCCTTAAGTATTTT.

This sequence joins TRBV6-6 and TRBJ1-1, with D possibly TRBD1 on 5 matching bases. This CDR3 has 15 residues. Germline assignment: CDR1 MNHNY and CDR2 SVGAGI (reference sequence). V lost 6 bases and J lost 3, with 17 bases in between. CDR3 DNA: TGTGCCAGCAGGGCTCAGGGTAGGAGGGACACTGAAGCTTTCTTT. Its translation is CASRAQGRRDTEAFF.

The V and J genes are TRBV2 and TRBJ1-2, with a weak D call TRBD1 (5 bases). CDR1 and CDR2 (germline): SNHLY, FYNNEI. The CDR3 length is 15 residues. Trimming pared 1 base from V and 1 base from J, leaving 10 bases between. CDR3 DNA: TGTGCCAGCAGTGAAGGCGCGGGGGGTAACTATGGCTACACCTTC. As protein: CASSEGAGGNYGYTF.

The chain links TRBV28 to TRBJ2-7, with 8 bases that match TRBD2. Losses at the gene ends were 6 bases for V and 7 bases for J; bases not matched to a gene: 14. The CDR3 consists of 15 residues. Germline CDR1 is MDHEN and CDR2 is SYDVKM. The CDR3 spells CASRLSGRREWEQYF. DNA of the CDR3: TGTGCCAGCAGACTGAGCGGGAGAAGGGAATGGGAGCAGTACTTC. Variable domain in full (rest from reference TRBV28 and TRBJ2-7): DVKVTQSSRYLVKRTGEKVFLECVQDMDHENMFWYRQDPGLGLRLIYFSYDVKMKEKGDIPEGYSVSREKKERFSLILESASTNQTSMYLCASRLSGRREWEQYFGPGTRLTVT.

The chain uses TRBV29-1 and TRBJ2-7; 11 nucleotides match TRBD1. There are 15 residues in the CDR3. Germline CDR1 reads SQVTM; CDR2 reads ANQGSEA. After removal of 1 base from V and 3 bases from J, the junction contained 5 bases not matched to a gene. CDR3 region: CSVEVPGTGGYEQYF. The CDR3 coding sequence is TGCAGCGTTGAAGTCCCCGGGACAGGGGGCTACGAGCAGTACTTC.

The rearrangement links TRBV27 to TRBJ1-2; 7 nucleotides agree with TRBD1. The germline gives CDR1 MNHEY, CDR2 SMNVEV (reference sequence). The CDR3 runs to 16 residues. The V and J ends lost 5 bases and 5 bases, in that order; junction bases with no gene match: 14. Written as DNA, the CDR3 is TGTGCCAGCAGTGTTAGCCCTCGACAGGGTTGGTATGGCTACACCTTC. Protein product: CASSVSPRQGWYGYTF.

The chain employs TRBV7-3 and TRBJ2-2; TRBD1 matches 9 bases. Germline trimming cut 0 bases from V and 6 bases from J; bases unmatched to any gene: 8. The CDR3 is 17 residues long. Looked up from germline, CDR1 is SGHTA and CDR2 is FQGTGA. The CDR3 is CASSLTPGQGFAGELFF. The CDR3 DNA follows: TGTGCCAGCAGCTTAACACCGGGACAGGGCTTTGCCGGGGAGCTGTTTTTT.

This clone was counted once. The chain combines TRBV7-8 with TRBJ2-3; possibly TRBD1 for D (6 bases). Deletions cut 1 base from V and 1 base from J, with 15 bases between. Germline CDR1 and CDR2: SGHVS and FQNEAQ. The CDR3 is 17 residues long. The CDR3, as DNA: TGTGCCAGCAGCTTAGTCCCAGGCCCAGGGGGCACAGATACGCAGTATTTT. Protein product: CASSLVPGPGGTDTQYF.

This rearrangement joins TRBV6-5 to TRBJ1-6; no definite D call. Germline lookup yields CDR1 MNHEY and CDR2 SVGAGI. Trimming pared 2 bases from V and 8 bases from J, leaving 10 bases between. The CDR3 length is 14 residues. CDR3 sequence (DNA): TGTGCCAGCAGTTACATCATCCCGGATTCACCCCTCCACTTT. This translates into CASSYIIPDSPLHF.

The rearrangement links TRBV2 to TRBJ1-1; 9 positions agree with TRBD1. This CDR3 comprises 13 residues. The V gene end was trimmed by 6 bases and the J gene end by 7 bases; junction bases not matched to a gene: 6. Germline V CDR1 and CDR2: SNHLY, FYNNEI. CDR3 in DNA: TGTGCCAGCAGGACGACAGGGGGGAATGAAGCTTTCTTT. This sequence encodes CASRTTGGNEAFF.

The rearrangement links TRBV10-3 to TRBJ2-7, with TRBD2 matching over 7 bases. The V gene end was trimmed by 6 bases and the J gene end by 0 bases; junction bases not matched to a gene: 8. The CDR3 covers 15 residues. Per germline, CDR1 ENHRY and CDR2 SYGVKD. CDR3 in DNA: TGTGCCATCAGCGAAGGACCGGGGGGCTCCTACGAGCAGTACTTC. Residues: CAISEGPGGSYEQYF.

This clone has only one observation. The V and J genes are TRBV19 and TRBJ2-1; tentatively, D is TRBD1 (5 bases). The V gene's germline CDR1 is LNHDA and CDR2 SQIVND (reference sequence). The V end was cut by 2 bases, the J end by 5 bases, with 13 bases between. The CDR3 runs to 15 residues. CDR3 sequence reads: CASSIQDIPNNEQFF. Here the CDR3 DNA reads TGTGCCAGTAGTATACAGGACATACCTAACAATGAGCAGTTCTTC.

The chain employs TRBV4-3 and TRBJ2-7, with a weak D call TRBD2 (5 bases). Trimming left V 1 base short and J 1 base short, with 11 bases between. The CDR3 totals 15 residues. Germline assignment: CDR1 LGHNA and CDR2 YSLEER. The CDR3 coding sequence is TGCGCCAGCAGCCAAGTGGTTCGGGGATCCTACGAGCAGTACTTC. Translated: CASSQVVRGSYEQYF.